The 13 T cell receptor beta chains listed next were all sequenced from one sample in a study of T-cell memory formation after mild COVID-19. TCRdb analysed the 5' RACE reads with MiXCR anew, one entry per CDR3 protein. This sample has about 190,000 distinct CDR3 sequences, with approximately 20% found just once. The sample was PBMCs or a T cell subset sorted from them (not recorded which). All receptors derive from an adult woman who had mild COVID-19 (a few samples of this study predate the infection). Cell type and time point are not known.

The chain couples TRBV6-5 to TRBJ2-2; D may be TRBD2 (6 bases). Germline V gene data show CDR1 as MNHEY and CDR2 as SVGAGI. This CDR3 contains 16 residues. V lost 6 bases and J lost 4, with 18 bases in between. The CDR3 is CASRAPRSAGTGELFF. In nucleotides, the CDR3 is TGTGCCAGCAGGGCCCCCAGGTCAGCGGGCACCGGGGAGCTGTTTTTT.

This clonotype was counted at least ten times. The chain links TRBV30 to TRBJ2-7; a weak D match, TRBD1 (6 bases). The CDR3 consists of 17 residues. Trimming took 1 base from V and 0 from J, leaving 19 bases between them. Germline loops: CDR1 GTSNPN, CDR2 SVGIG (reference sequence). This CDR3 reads CAWSGLSWPTGSYEQYF. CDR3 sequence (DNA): TGTGCCTGGAGTGGATTGAGCTGGCCGACAGGCTCCTACGAGCAGTACTTC. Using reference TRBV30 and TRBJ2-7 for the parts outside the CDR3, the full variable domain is SQTIHQWPATLVQPVGSPLSLECTVEGTSNPNLYWYRQAAGRGLQLLFYSVGIGQISSEVPQNLSASRPQDRQFILSSKKLLLSDSGFYLCAWSGLSWPTGSYEQYFGPGTRLTVT.

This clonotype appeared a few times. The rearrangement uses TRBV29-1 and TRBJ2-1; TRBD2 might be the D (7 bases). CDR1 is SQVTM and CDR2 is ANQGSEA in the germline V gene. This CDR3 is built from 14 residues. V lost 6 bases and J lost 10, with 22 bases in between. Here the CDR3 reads CSVRRGTTSREQFF. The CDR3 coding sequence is TGCAGCGTCCGAAGGGGGACTACTAGTCGCGAGCAGTTCTTC.

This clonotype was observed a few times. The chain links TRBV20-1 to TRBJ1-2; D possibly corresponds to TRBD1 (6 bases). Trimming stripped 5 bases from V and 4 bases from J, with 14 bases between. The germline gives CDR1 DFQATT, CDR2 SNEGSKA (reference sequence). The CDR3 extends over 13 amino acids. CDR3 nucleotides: TGCAGTGCTTTCGACAGGATAACCTATGGCTACACCTTC. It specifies CSAFDRITYGYTF.

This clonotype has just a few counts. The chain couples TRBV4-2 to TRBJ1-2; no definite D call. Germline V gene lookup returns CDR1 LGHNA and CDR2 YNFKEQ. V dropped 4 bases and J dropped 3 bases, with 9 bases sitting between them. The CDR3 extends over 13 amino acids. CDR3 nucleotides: TGTGCCAGCAGCCCCACCAAGGACTATGGCTACACCTTC. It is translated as CASSPTKDYGYTF.

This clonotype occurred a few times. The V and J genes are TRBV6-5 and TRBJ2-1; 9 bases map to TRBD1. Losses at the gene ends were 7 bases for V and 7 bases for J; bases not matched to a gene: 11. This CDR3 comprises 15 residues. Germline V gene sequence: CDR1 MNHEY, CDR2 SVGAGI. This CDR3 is CASTDRRQGGNEQFF. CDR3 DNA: TGTGCCAGCACCGACCGGAGACAGGGGGGTAATGAGCAGTTCTTC.

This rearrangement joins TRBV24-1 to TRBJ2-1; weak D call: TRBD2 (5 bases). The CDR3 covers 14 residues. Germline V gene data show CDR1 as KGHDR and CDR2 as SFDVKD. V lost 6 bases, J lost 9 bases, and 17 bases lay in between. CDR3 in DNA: TGTGCCACCAGTCCGACTACCTTAGCTGGTGAGCAGTTCTTC. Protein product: CATSPTTLAGEQFF.

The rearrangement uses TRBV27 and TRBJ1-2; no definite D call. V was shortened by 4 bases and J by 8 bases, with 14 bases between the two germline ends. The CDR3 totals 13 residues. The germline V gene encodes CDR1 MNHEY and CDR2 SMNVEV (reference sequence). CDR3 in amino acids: CASSYLASGGYTF. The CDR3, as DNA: TGTGCCAGCAGTTATTTAGCATCCGGGGGCTACACCTTC.

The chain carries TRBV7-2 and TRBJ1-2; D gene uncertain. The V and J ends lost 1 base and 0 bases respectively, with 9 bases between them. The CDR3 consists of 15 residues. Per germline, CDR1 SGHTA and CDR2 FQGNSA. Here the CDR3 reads CASSLDPTSNYGYTF. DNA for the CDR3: TGTGCCAGCAGCTTAGACCCCACCTCTAACTATGGCTACACCTTC.

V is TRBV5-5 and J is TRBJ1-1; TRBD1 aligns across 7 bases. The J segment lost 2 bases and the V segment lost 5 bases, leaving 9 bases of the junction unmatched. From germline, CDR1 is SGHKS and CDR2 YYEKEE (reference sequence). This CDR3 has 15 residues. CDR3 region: CASSPSRGYNTEAFF. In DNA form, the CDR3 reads TGTGCCAGCAGTCCGTCCAGGGGGTACAACACTGAAGCTTTCTTT.

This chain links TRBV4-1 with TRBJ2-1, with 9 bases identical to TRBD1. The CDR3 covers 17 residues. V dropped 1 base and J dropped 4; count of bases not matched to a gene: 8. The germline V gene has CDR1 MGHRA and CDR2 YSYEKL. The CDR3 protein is CASSQGASGTGYNEQFF. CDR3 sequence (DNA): TGCGCCAGCAGCCAAGGGGCCTCCGGGACAGGGTACAATGAGCAGTTCTTC.

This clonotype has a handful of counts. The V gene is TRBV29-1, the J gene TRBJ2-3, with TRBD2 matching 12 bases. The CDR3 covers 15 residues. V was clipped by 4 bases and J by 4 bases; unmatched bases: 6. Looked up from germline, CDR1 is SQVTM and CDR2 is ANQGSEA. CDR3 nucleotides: TGCAGCGTTGGACCCCGACTAGCGGGGGCAGATACGCAGTATTTT. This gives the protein CSVGPRLAGADTQYF.

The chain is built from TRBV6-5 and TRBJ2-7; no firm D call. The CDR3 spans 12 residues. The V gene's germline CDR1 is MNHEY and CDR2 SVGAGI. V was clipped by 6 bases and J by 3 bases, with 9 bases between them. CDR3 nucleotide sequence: TGTGCCAGCAGAGACGGGCTCTACGAGCAGTACTTC. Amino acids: CASRDGLYEQYF.